The sequence of this T cell receptor (beta chain) was determined in a study of T cells in Graves' hyperthyroidism and ophthalmopathy. CDR3 length: 11 amino acids. Germline CDR1 is MNHNS and CDR2 is SASEGT. Trimming pared 4 bases from V and 6 bases from J, leaving 7 bases between. Authors of the study amplified TCR beta CDR3 regions from RNA transcripts. In the first-round RT-PCR of the TCR CDR3, the HTBI primer set was used. From the multiplex PCR reads, TCRdb called clonotypes with MiXCR, one entry per CDR3 protein. The top ten clones hold approximately 32% of a sample with 350,000 to 400,000 distinct CDR3 sequences, about 15% of them seen once.

Sequencing was done on a sample of blood. The rearrangement uses TRBV6-1 and TRBJ2-7; D not certain. The TCR sequence derives from a woman aged 25 to 39 with Graves' hyperthyroidism. The DNA of the CDR3 is TGTGCCAGCAGTGTCAGCCCCGAGCAGTACTTC. Protein sequence: CASSVSPEQYF.